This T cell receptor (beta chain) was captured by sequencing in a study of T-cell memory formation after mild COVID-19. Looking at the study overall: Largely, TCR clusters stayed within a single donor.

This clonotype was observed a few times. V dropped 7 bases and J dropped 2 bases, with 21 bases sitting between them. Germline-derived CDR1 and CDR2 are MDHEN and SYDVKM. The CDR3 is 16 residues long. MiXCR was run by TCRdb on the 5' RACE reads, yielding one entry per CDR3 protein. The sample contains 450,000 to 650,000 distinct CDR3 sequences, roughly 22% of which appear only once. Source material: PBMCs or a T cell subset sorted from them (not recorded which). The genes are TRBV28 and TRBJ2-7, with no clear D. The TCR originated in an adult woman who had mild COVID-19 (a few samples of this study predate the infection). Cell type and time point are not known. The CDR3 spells CASKSGIEMRTYEQYF. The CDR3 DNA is TGTGCCAGCAAGTCCGGCATCGAGATGCGGACCTACGAGCAGTACTTC.